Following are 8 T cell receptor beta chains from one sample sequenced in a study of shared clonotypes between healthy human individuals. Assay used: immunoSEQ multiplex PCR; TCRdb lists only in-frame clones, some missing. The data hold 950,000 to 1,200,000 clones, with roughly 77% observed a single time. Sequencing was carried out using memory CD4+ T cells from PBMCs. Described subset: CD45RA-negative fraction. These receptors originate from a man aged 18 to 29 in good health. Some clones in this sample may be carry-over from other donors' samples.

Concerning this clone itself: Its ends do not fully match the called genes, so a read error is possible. CDR3 residues: CAGKGQATYFFFF. CDR3 coding DNA: TGCGCCGGTAAGGGACAGGCCACTTACTTCTTCTTCTTC. V usage is TRBV10-2 and J usage is TRBJ1-2; 8 positions agree with TRBD1. The CDR3 is made up of 13 amino acids. From germline, CDR1 is WSHSY and CDR2 SAAADI.

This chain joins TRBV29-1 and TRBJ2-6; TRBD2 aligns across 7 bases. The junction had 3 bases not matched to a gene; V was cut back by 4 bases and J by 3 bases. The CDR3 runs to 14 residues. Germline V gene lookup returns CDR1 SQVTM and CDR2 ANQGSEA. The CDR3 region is CSVAGGSGANVLTF. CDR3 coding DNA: TGCAGCGTTGCCGGGGGGAGTGGGGCCAACGTCCTGACTTTC.

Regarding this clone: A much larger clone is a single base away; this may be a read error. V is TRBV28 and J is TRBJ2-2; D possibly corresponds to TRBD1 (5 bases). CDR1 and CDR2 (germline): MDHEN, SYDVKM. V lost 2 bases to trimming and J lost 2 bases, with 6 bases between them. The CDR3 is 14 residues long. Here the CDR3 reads CASSLGANTGELFF. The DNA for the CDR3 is TGTGCCAGCAGTTTAGGGGCTAACACCGGGGAGCTGTTTTTT.

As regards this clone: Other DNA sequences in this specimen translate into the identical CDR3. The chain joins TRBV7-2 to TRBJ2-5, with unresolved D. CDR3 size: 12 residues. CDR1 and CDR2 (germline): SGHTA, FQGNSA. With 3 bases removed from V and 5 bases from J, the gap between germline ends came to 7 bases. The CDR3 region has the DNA TGTGCCAGCAGCTTTCGAAGTGAGACCCAGTACTTC. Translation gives CASSFRSETQYF. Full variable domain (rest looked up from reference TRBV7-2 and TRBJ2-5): GAGVSQSPSNKVTEKGKDVELRCDPISGHTALYWYRQSLGQGLEFLIYFQGNSAPDKSGLPSDRFSAERTGGSVSTLTIQRTQQEDSAVYLCASSFRSETQYFGPGTRLLVL.

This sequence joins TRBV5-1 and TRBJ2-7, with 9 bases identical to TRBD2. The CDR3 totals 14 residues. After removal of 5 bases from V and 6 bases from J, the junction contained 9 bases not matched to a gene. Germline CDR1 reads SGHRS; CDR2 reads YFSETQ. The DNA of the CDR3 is TGCGCCAGCAGGGGTGCTAGCGGGAATCTCGAGCAGTACTTC. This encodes CASRGASGNLEQYF.

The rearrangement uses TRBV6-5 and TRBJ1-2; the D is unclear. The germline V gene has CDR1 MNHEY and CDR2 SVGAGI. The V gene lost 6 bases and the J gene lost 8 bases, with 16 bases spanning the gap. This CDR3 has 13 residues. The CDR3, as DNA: TGTGCCAGCAGCCGCCTTGGGCTGGGCGGCTACACCTTC. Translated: CASSRLGLGGYTF.

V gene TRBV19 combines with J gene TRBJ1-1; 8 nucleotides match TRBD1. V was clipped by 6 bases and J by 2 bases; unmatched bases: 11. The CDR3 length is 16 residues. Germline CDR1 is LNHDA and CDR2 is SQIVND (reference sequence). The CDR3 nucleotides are TGTGCCAGTAGGAAAGGGACAGGCACGTACAACACTGAAGCTTTCTTT. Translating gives CASRKGTGTYNTEAFF.

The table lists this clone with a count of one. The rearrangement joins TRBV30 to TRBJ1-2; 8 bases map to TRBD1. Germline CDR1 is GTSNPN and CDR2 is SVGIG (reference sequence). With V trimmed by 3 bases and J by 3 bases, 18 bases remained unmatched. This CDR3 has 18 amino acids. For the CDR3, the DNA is TGTGCCTGGAGGGCTCGGTTATCAGGGGGCAGTCGGTACTATGGCTACACCTTC. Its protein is CAWRARLSGGSRYYGYTF. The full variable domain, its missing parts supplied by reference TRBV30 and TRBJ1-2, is SQTIHQWPATLVQPVGSPLSLECTVEGTSNPNLYWYRQAAGRGLQLLFYSVGIGQISSEVPQNLSASRPQDRQFILSSKKLLLSDSGFYLCAWRARLSGGSRYYGYTFGSGTRLTVV.